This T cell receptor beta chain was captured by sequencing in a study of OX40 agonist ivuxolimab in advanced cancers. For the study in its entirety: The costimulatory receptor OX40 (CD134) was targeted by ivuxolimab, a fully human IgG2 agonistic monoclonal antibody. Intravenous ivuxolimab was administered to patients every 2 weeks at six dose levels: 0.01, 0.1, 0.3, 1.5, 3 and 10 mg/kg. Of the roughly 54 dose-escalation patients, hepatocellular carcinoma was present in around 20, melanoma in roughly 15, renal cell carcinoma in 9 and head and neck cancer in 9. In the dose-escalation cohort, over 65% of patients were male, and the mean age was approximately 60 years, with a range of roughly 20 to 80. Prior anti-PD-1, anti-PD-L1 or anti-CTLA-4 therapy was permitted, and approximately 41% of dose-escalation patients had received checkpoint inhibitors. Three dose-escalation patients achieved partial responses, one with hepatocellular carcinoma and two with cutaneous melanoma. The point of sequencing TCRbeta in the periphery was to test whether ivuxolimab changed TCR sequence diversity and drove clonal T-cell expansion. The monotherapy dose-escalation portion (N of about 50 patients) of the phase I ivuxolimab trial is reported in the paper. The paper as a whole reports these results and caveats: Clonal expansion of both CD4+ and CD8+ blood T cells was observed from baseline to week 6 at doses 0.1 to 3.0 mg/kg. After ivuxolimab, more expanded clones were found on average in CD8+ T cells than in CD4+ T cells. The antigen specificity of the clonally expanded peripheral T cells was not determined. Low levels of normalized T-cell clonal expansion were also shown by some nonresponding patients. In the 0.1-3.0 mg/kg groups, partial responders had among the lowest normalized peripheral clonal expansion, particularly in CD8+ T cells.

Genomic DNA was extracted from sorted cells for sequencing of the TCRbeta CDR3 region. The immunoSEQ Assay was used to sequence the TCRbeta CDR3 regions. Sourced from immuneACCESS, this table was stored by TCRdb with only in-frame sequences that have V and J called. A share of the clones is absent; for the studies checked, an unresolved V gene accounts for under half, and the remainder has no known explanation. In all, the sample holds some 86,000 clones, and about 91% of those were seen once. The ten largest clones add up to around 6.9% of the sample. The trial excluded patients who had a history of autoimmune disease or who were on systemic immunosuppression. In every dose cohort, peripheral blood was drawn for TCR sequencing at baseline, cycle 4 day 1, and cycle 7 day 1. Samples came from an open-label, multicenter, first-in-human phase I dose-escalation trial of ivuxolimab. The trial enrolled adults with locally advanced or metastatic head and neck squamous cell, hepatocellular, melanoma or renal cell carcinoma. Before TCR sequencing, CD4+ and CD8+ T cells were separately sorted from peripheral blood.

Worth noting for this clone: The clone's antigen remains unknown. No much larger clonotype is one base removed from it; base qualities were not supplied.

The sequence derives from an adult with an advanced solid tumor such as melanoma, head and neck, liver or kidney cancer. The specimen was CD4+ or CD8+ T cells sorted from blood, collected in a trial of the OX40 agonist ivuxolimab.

The CDR3 region reads CASSLVGDAAYGYTF. The nucleotide sequence is TGTGCCAGCAGCTTAGTAGGGGACGCCGCCTATGGCTACACCTTC. The sequence is built from TRBV7-9 and TRBJ1-2, and the D gene may be TRBD1, 5 bases matching. CDR1 and CDR2, looked up from the germline V gene (reference sequence), are SEHNR and FQNEAQ. Counted from cysteine to phenylalanine, this CDR3 has 15 amino acids. Only CDR3 DNA remains: 45 bases, in frame from the first base. V was cut back by 1 base and J by 4 bases, leaving a gap of 13 bases between them. Where the CDR3 stops, the reference TRBV7-9 and TRBJ1-2 genes take over; the full variable domain is DTGVSQNPRHKITKRGQNVTFRCDPISEHNRLYWYRQTLGQGPEFLTYFQNEAQLEKSRLLSDRFSAERPKGSFSTLEIQRTEQGDSAMYLCASSLVGDAAYGYTFGSGTRLTVV.